By sample fraction, the clone carrying this T cell receptor beta chain is medium-sized. The antigen remains undetermined. The junction departs from germline at one end; a sequencing error may be responsible. TCRdb recomputed calls from the reads with MiXCR, one row per CDR3 protein. The sample holds some 30,000 distinct CDR3 sequences, under 20% seen once. The entry originates in a study of T cell repertoires in cytomegalovirus infection. For the study at large: In the study, CMV epitopes included recently identified HLA-C-restricted and well-studied HLA-B-restricted ones. Matching HLA type and CMV infection were both indicated by public TCR beta signatures. Overall study findings and caveats: In two of eight donors, the top clonotype was HLA-C-restricted CMV-specific. CMV carriers having the relevant HLA were flagged by cumulative public TCR beta family frequency.

The TCR originated in a human donor in good health (CMV status not recorded). Some clones in this sample may be carry-over from other donors' samples. Sequencing used CD8+ T cells from cultured PBMCs, obtained from culture after CMV antigen stimulation.

CDR3 residues: CASRLDGSSYEQYF. In nucleotides, the CDR3 is TGTGCCAGCAGGTTAGACGGGAGCTCCTACGAGCAGTACTTC. The V and J genes are TRBV7-2 and TRBJ2-7; D may be TRBD2 (6 bases). CDR1 SGHTA and CDR2 FQGNSA come from the germline V gene. This CDR3 comprises 14 residues.